This T cell receptor (beta chain) was recorded in a study of cytomegalovirus exposure and HLA in healthy donors. Both 60 Vbeta primers and 13 Jbeta primers went into the PCR. Sequencing was performed with immunoSEQ multiplex PCR; in TCRdb, only in-frame clones are kept and a portion is missing. The data contain about 180,000 clones, roughly 79% of them singletons. This clone was seen a single time. The V gene end was trimmed by 4 bases and the J gene end by 9 bases; junction bases not matched to a gene: 16. The V gene's germline CDR1 is SGHAT and CDR2 FQDESV (reference sequence). This CDR3 is 16 amino acids long.

Sequenced material: PBMCs. The TCR comes from a man aged 30 to 45 in good health and CMV-seronegative. The chain couples TRBV11-1 to TRBJ1-2, with 8 bases identical to TRBD1. CDR3 protein: CASSSTLLAGQGRYTF. The CDR3 nucleotides read TGTGCCAGCAGCTCCACACTGTTGGCTGGACAGGGTCGCTACACCTTC. Combining the CDR3 with reference TRBV11-1 and TRBJ1-2 gives the whole variable domain EAEVAQSPRYKITEKSQAVAFWCDPISGHATLYWYRQILGQGPELLVQFQDESVVDDSQLPKDRFSAERLKGVDSTLKIQPAELGDSAMYLCASSSTLLAGQGRYTFGSGTRLTVV.